This T cell receptor (beta chain) is drawn from a study of yellow fever vaccine responses in identical twins. Via MiXCR, TCRdb re-called the RT-PCR reads, giving one row per CDR3 protein. The top ten hold roughly 4.7% of the sample, which has approximately 32,000 distinct CDR3 sequences, about 63% seen once. Regarding this clonotype: Its antigen is not known.

The germline V gene encodes CDR1 SGHNT and CDR2 YENEEA. CDR3 length: 16 residues. V lost 5 bases to trimming and J lost 4 bases, with 18 bases between them. Study-level results: Reports say the vaccine T cell response in twins looked partly convergent and partly personalized.

This material consisted of T cells from blood (PBMCs), unsorted or a sorted subset (not recorded which), taken before or after yellow fever vaccination (not recorded which). This sequence was found in a woman younger than 30 who received the yellow fever vaccine. The J gene is TRBJ2-1, the V gene TRBV11-3; D is ambiguous. The CDR3 loop reads CASSPLVRLGYNEQFF. The DNA for the CDR3 is TGTGCCAGCAGCCCTCTGGTGAGGCTAGGTTACAATGAGCAGTTCTTC. The full variable domain, its missing parts supplied by reference TRBV11-3 and TRBJ2-1, is EAGVVQSPRYKIIEKKQPVAFWCNPISGHNTLYWYLQNLGQGPELLIRYENEEAVDDSQLPKDRFSAERLKGVDSTLKIQPAELGDSAVYLCASSPLVRLGYNEQFFGPGTRLTVL.